These 4 T cell receptor beta chains were sequenced from one sample in a study of T cells in Graves' hyperthyroidism and ophthalmopathy (dated by TCRdb to 2018 to 2020). The receptor library was made with multiplex PCR. The sample was run on an Illumina HiSeq 2000. TCR beta CDR3 regions were amplified from RNA transcripts. The TCR CDR3 was subjected to a first round of RT-PCR using the HTBI primer set and the Qiagen OneStep RT-PCR kit. Using fastp at Q25 and MiXCR, TCRdb reprocessed the public reads and kept productive beta chains. All rows with the same CDR3 protein become a single entry with the most common DNA and genes. This sample gives 450,000 to 700,000 distinct CDR3 sequences in total; approximately 44% of them show up just once. The biggest ten clones account for under 20% of the sample. Sequenced input: peripheral blood or thyroid tissue (not recorded which). The source is an adult woman with Graves' disease, either hyperthyroidism or ophthalmopathy (not recorded which).

Only a few counts were recorded for this clonotype. The rearrangement joins TRBV29-1 to TRBJ1-3; D is uncertain. This CDR3 has 12 residues. V lost 3 bases to trimming and J lost 8 bases, with 11 bases between them. Germline V gene lookup returns CDR1 SQVTM and CDR2 ANQGSEA. The CDR3 DNA reads TGCAGCGTTGAGGGCAGAGCGGACACCATATATTTT. This sequence encodes CSVEGRADTIYF.

The V gene is TRBV7-9, the J gene TRBJ2-7; D unclear. The CDR3 consists of 14 residues. The V gene's germline CDR1 is SEHNR and CDR2 FQNEAQ (reference sequence). Trimming removed 8 bases at V and 0 bases at J, with 14 bases between. CDR3 amino acids: CASLVRVFSYEQYF. CDR3 nucleotides: TGTGCCAGCTTAGTACGGGTGTTCTCCTACGAGCAGTACTTC.

This chain's CDR3 is CASSLIGQKALHF. Here the CDR3 DNA reads TGTGCCAGCAGTTTGATTGGCCAGAAGGCCCTCCACTTT. The gene calls are TRBV12-3 or TRBV12-4 and TRBJ1-6; no clear D. Trimming shortened V by 3 bases and J by 14 bases, and 14 bases separated the two germline ends. This CDR3 is built from 13 residues.

This clonotype was observed many times. This sequence joins TRBV6-5 and TRBJ2-7; D unresolved. This CDR3 spans 15 amino acids. The germline CDR1 and CDR2 sequences are MNHEY and SVGAGI. With 0 bases removed from V and 0 bases from J, the gap between germline ends came to 9 bases. The CDR3 sequence is CASSYSPLNSYEQYF. The CDR3, as DNA: TGTGCCAGCAGTTACTCACCACTTAACTCCTACGAGCAGTACTTC.